The 29 T cell receptor beta chains below were found in one sample sequenced in a study of patients and donors after allogeneic stem cell transplantation. One entry per CDR3 protein results from TCRdb running MiXCR on the RT-PCR reads. The sample consists of about 9,900 distinct CDR3 sequences, approximately 5.9% of them appearing once. Sequencing input: blood, either unsorted or a sorted T cell fraction (not recorded which). These receptors were taken from a human donor who was either an allogeneic HSCT recipient or a stem cell or donor lymphocyte infusion donor (not recorded which). It is not recorded whose cells these are; they may come from a transplant donor.

This clonotype was detected a few times. The V and J genes are TRBV5-6 and TRBJ2-2, with D possibly being TRBD1 (6 bases). Trimming took 2 bases from V and 2 from J, leaving 10 bases between them. CDR1 is SGHDT and CDR2 is YYEEEE in the germline V gene. CDR3 length: 15 residues. The CDR3 loop is CASSFRGANTGELFF. The CDR3 DNA reads as TGTGCCAGCAGCTTCAGGGGCGCAAACACCGGGGAGCTGTTTTTT.

By its share, this clonotype is large. This sequence joins TRBV7-2 and TRBJ1-2; the D gene is possibly TRBD1 (5 bases). The length of the CDR3 is 14 residues. V was cut by 1 base and J by 1 base, with 7 bases left in between. The germline V gene encodes CDR1 SGHTA and CDR2 FQGNSA. The CDR3 protein is CASSLGTLNYGYTF. The CDR3 nucleotides read TGTGCCAGCAGCTTAGGGACACTTAACTATGGCTACACCTTC.

By sample share, this clonotype is medium-sized. The chain uses TRBV20-1 and TRBJ1-1; a weak D match, TRBD1 (6 bases). CDR1 is DFQATT and CDR2 is SNEGSKA in the germline V gene (reference sequence). The V end was cut by 0 bases, the J end by 2 bases, with 10 bases between. The CDR3 sequence is 14 residues long. This CDR3 is CSARDPQGNTEAFF. For the CDR3, the DNA is TGCAGTGCTAGAGATCCACAGGGTAACACTGAAGCTTTCTTT.

By share, this clonotype counts as medium-sized. The genes are TRBV5-1 and TRBJ2-1; 9 nucleotides agree with TRBD2. This CDR3 region has 16 residues. V was pared by 0 bases and J by 4 bases, with 5 bases of the junction left unmatched. Germline V CDR1 and CDR2: SGHRS, YFSETQ. The DNA of the CDR3 is TGCGCCAGCAGCTTGGATCCCAGCGGGAGGTACAATGAGCAGTTCTTC. Protein: CASSLDPSGRYNEQFF.

The rearrangement joins TRBV19 to TRBJ1-1; no firm D call. Per germline, CDR1 LNHDA and CDR2 SQIVND (reference sequence). This CDR3 comprises 14 residues. V lost 6 bases and J 1 base, leaving 12 bases between the germline ends. The CDR3 reads CASSPSGRNTEAFF. CDR3 coding DNA: TGTGCCAGTAGCCCCTCAGGTCGGAACACTGAAGCTTTCTTT.

This clonotype counts as medium-sized. CDR3 sequence (DNA): TGTGCCACCAGCAGAGATGGAAATTATAATTCACCCCTCCACTTT. Translated: CATSRDGNYNSPLHF. The rearrangement uses TRBV15 and TRBJ1-6; D gene unclear. Germline CDR1 LNHNV, CDR2 YYDKDF (reference sequence). Trimming removed 0 bases at V and 4 bases at J, with 7 bases between. CDR3 size: 15 residues. The full variable domain, its missing parts supplied by reference TRBV15 and TRBJ1-6, is DAMVIQNPRYQVTQFGKPVTLSCSQTLNHNVMYWYQQKSSQAPKLLFHYYDKDFNNEADTPDNFQSRRPNTSFCFLDIRSPGLGDTAMYLCATSRDGNYNSPLHFGNGTRLTVT.

This sequence joins TRBV20-1 and TRBJ1-5; tentatively, D is TRBD1 (6 bases). Germline CDR1 DFQATT, CDR2 SNEGSKA (reference sequence). This CDR3 contains 17 residues. V shed 3 bases and J shed 6 bases, with 24 bases lying between them. CDR3 bases: TGCAGTGCTAGCTCAACTTTTCACGGGGGGGCGCCTCAGCCCCAGCATTTT. Translated: CSASSTFHGGAPQPQHF.

The CDR3 bases are TGTGCCAGCAGTGATTCCGCGGGTGCCTCCTACAATGAGCAGTTCTTC. It yields the protein CASSDSAGASYNEQFF. The chain combines TRBV25-1 with TRBJ2-1; D is perhaps TRBD2 (5 bases). V was shortened by 3 bases and J by 0 bases, with 12 bases between the two germline ends. This CDR3 spans 16 amino acids. Germline lookup yields CDR1 MGHDK and CDR2 SYGVNS.

This clonotype is categorized as medium-sized. This chain joins TRBV3-1 and TRBJ1-6; D gene uncertain. The CDR3 is 12 amino acids. Germline lookup yields CDR1 LGHDT and CDR2 YNNKEL (reference sequence). The V end lost 1 base, the J end lost 12 bases, and 7 bases lay between the germline ends. The DNA of the CDR3 is TGTGCCAGCAGCCAAGCAGCGGGACCCCTCCACTTT. Translated: CASSQAAGPLHF.

This clonotype occurred a few times. V is TRBV20-1 and J is TRBJ2-3; D ambiguous. The germline V gene encodes CDR1 DFQATT and CDR2 SNEGSKA (reference sequence). This CDR3 contains 14 residues. V dropped 2 bases and J dropped 1 base, with 10 bases sitting between them. Here the CDR3 DNA reads TGCAGTGCTAGACTCGCCTTAGGCACAGATACGCAGTATTTT. Translated, it gives CSARLALGTDTQYF.

In this sample, this clonotype turned up many times. The chain employs TRBV6-2 or TRBV6-3 and TRBJ1-5; D not certain. This CDR3 has 14 residues. Trimming removed 2 bases at V and 3 bases at J, with 8 bases between. CDR1 and CDR2 from the germline V gene are MNHEY and SVGEGT. CDR3 sequence reads: CASSYVSTNQPQHF. The CDR3 DNA follows: TGTGCCAGCAGTTACGTGTCAACCAATCAGCCCCAGCATTTT.

This clonotype was recorded many times. The chain is built from TRBV4-1 and TRBJ2-6; D gene uncertain. The V gene lost 1 base and the J gene lost 1 base, with 20 bases spanning the gap. CDR1 is MGHRA, CDR2 YSYEKL, per germline. CDR3 length: 20 amino acids. The CDR3 bases are TGCGCCAGCAGCCAAGTTCTATCCGGGCCTAACCCATCTGGGGCCAACGTCCTGACTTTC. It encodes CASSQVLSGPNPSGANVLTF.

This clonotype was recorded at least ten times. The genes are TRBV28 and TRBJ2-4, with D possibly called TRBD1 or TRBD2 (6 bases each). The CDR3 loop spans 12 amino acids. Germline values: CDR1 MDHEN, CDR2 SYDVKM. Trimming stripped 8 bases from V and 9 bases from J, with 14 bases between. CDR3 amino acids: CASGTQGLIQYF. The CDR3 nucleotides read TGTGCCAGCGGAACACAGGGACTCATTCAGTACTTC.

This clonotype was counted many times. The chain carries TRBV20-1 and TRBJ1-4, with D perhaps TRBD1 (6 bases). The germline V gene encodes CDR1 DFQATT and CDR2 SNEGSKA (reference sequence). The V and J ends lost 6 bases and 7 bases respectively, with 18 bases between them. The CDR3 consists of 14 residues. CDR3 loop: CSARRQQGFEKLFF. The CDR3 DNA reads TGCAGTGCCCGAAGGCAACAGGGTTTTGAAAAACTGTTTTTT.

This clonotype was seen ten or more times. CDR3 nucleotide sequence: TGTGCCAGCAGCAGCTTGGGGACTAGCCTTTCCCCCGAGCAGTACTTC. Encoded protein: CASSSLGTSLSPEQYF. J is TRBJ2-7 and V is TRBV7-2; 9 nucleotides align to TRBD2. The CDR3 is made up of 16 amino acids. CDR1 and CDR2 from the germline V gene are SGHTA and FQGNSA. V was pared by 5 bases and J by 6 bases, with 14 bases of the junction left unmatched.

This clonotype turned up a few times. The chain links TRBV5-1 to TRBJ2-1, with no clear D. The germline V gene has CDR1 SGHRS and CDR2 YFSETQ. V was shortened by 0 bases and J by 0 bases, with 7 bases between the two germline ends. CDR3 length: 15 amino acids. The DNA of the CDR3 is TGCGCCAGCAGCTTGGAGGCTGGCTCCTACAATGAGCAGTTCTTC. Amino acids: CASSLEAGSYNEQFF. The full variable domain, rest sourced from reference TRBV5-1 and TRBJ2-1, is KAGVTQTPRYLIKTRGQQVTLSCSPISGHRSVSWYQQTPGQGLQFLFEYFSETQRNKGNFPGRFSGRQFSNSRSEMNVSTLELGDSALYLCASSLEAGSYNEQFFGPGTRLTVL.

In this sample, this clonotype turned up many times. The chain combines TRBV5-1 with TRBJ2-1; D assignment may be TRBD1 or TRBD2 (5 bases each). The V and J ends lost 5 bases and 10 bases respectively, with 22 bases between them. The CDR3 loop spans 15 amino acids. Germline CDR1 reads SGHRS; CDR2 reads YFSETQ. The CDR3 protein is CASSTGTGGLREQFF. In nucleotides, the CDR3 is TGCGCCAGCAGTACGGGGACCGGCGGGCTCCGCGAGCAGTTCTTC.

This clonotype was detected only a few times. The gene calls are TRBV7-3 and TRBJ2-3; D tentatively reads TRBD1 or TRBD2 (5 bases each). CDR1 is SGHTA and CDR2 is FQGTGA in the germline V gene. The CDR3 runs 14 residues. V was clipped by 3 bases and J by 6 bases, with 13 bases between them. CDR3 sequence reads: CASSFYGARDTQYF. In DNA form, the CDR3 reads TGTGCCAGCAGCTTTTACGGGGCGCGGGATACGCAGTATTTT.

Turning to this clonotype: At one boundary the junction diverges from the germline segment, which might be a read error. J is TRBJ2-3 and V is TRBV20-1, with D possibly matching TRBD2 (6 bases). CDR1 is DFQATT, CDR2 SNEGSKA, per germline (reference sequence). There are 15 residues in the CDR3. The DNA of the CDR3 is TGCAGTGCTAGGGACCCCGGGACTGGCACAGATACGCTGTATTTT. Amino acids: CSARDPGTGTDTLYF.

This clonotype was counted between two and nine times. The chain employs TRBV5-1 and TRBJ2-5; D is tentatively TRBD1 or TRBD2 (6 bases each). The CDR3 is made up of 14 amino acids. The germline CDR1 and CDR2 sequences are SGHRS and YFSETQ. Trimming shortened V by 2 bases and J by 5 bases, and 13 bases separated the two germline ends. The CDR3 DNA is TGCGCCAGCAGCTTCGGGACAAGCGGGGAGACCCAGTACTTC. Protein: CASSFGTSGETQYF.

CDR3 in DNA: TGTGCCAGTAGTATACCAGCCTGGGCGGGAGGATATGGCGAGCAGTACTTC. This codes for CASSIPAWAGGYGEQYF. The rearrangement uses TRBV19 and TRBJ2-7, with 8 bases that match TRBD2. V shed 2 bases and J 6 bases; nucleotides not matched to a gene: 15. This CDR3 comprises 17 residues. From germline, CDR1 is LNHDA and CDR2 SQIVND (reference sequence).

In its sample, this clonotype was seen many times. The chain combines TRBV4-3 with TRBJ2-1; 13 bases are shared with TRBD2. J gave up 8 bases and V 0 bases, and 4 bases lay outside the gene matches. The germline gives CDR1 LGHNA, CDR2 YSLEER. This CDR3 is 16 amino acids long. CDR3 DNA sequence: TGCGCCAGCAGCCAAGACCGACTAGCGGGAGGTCATGAGCAGTTCTTC. Residues: CASSQDRLAGGHEQFF.

This clonotype is labeled as medium-sized. V gene TRBV29-1 combines with J gene TRBJ2-1; TRBD2 agrees at 11 bases. The CDR3 is 13 residues long. The ends lost 4 bases at V and 11 bases at J; junction bases unmatched: 7. The V gene's germline CDR1 is SQVTM and CDR2 ANQGSEA. In nucleotides, the CDR3 is TGCAGCGTTGGTTTAGCGGGAGGGGCACAGCAGTTCTTC. It translates to CSVGLAGGAQQFF.

This clonotype was found a few times. The rearrangement uses TRBV20-1 and TRBJ2-5, with TRBD1 identical over 8 bases. The germline V gene has CDR1 DFQATT and CDR2 SNEGSKA (reference sequence). V gave up 3 bases and J gave up 1 base; unmatched junction bases: 1. CDR3 length: 13 residues. The CDR3 loop reads CSASRGLQETQYF. In nucleotides, the CDR3 is TGCAGTGCTAGCAGGGGGCTCCAAGAGACCCAGTACTTC.

This clonotype showed up many times. The rearrangement joins TRBV20-1 to TRBJ2-1; TRBD2 matches 11 bases. This CDR3 contains 16 residues. J was trimmed by 4 bases and V by 0 bases; bases with no gene match: 5. The germline V gene has CDR1 DFQATT and CDR2 SNEGSKA (reference sequence). CDR3 loop: CSARDPSGRRYNEQFF. CDR3 sequence (DNA): TGCAGTGCTAGAGACCCTAGCGGGAGGCGGTACAATGAGCAGTTCTTC.

The table lists this clonotype with many counts. V and J are TRBV12-5 and TRBJ1-5; D is unclear. V lost 1 base and J 6 bases, leaving 4 bases between the germline ends. Germline loops: CDR1 LGHNT, CDR2 FRNRAP. The CDR3 loop spans 12 amino acids. The CDR3 reads CASGLGGQPQHF. CDR3 coding DNA: TGTGCTAGTGGTTTGGGAGGTCAGCCCCAGCATTTT.

The V call is TRBV20-1, the J call TRBJ2-5; 13 bases match TRBD2. Losses at the gene ends were 5 bases for V and 0 bases for J; bases not matched to a gene: 6. Per the germline V gene, CDR1 is DFQATT and CDR2 is SNEGSKA (reference sequence). The CDR3 loop spans 16 amino acids. CDR3 DNA: TGCAGTGCTTGGACTAGCGGGAGCGGGTACCAAGAGACCCAGTACTTC. It translates to CSAWTSGSGYQETQYF.

This clonotype was seen ten or more times. The V call is TRBV7-8, the J call TRBJ2-5; tentatively, D is TRBD2 (7 bases). CDR1 is SGHVS and CDR2 is FQNEAQ in the germline V gene. Trimming removed 8 bases at V and 7 bases at J, with 26 bases between. The CDR3 consists of 16 residues. The CDR3 DNA follows: TGTGCCAGCCCCCCTAGTCGGGGAGGGGGGGGTTTGACCCAGTACTTC. This encodes CASPPSRGGGGLTQYF.

Only a few counts were recorded for this clonotype. The V and J genes are TRBV20-1 and TRBJ1-2; possibly TRBD1 for D (6 bases). The CDR3 totals 11 residues. Per the germline V gene, CDR1 is DFQATT and CDR2 is SNEGSKA (reference sequence). V gave up 2 bases and J gave up 10 bases, with 11 bases separating them. Written as DNA, the CDR3 is TGCAGTGCTAGACCGGACAGAGACTACACCTTC. Residues: CSARPDRDYTF.